The rows below give T cell receptor beta chains drawn from one sample of a study of T cells in Graves' hyperthyroidism and ophthalmopathy. TCRdb ran MiXCR on the multiplex PCR reads and lists one entry per CDR3 protein. The profile shows a few hundred thousand distinct CDR3 sequences, roughly 18% of them singletons. Source material: blood. These TCRs come from a young man with Graves' ophthalmopathy. The CDR3 runs from the conserved cysteine through the conserved F or W. The D gene is left open where the match is weak. Clone size is not always given. Where it is, it says once, few, many or a class for expanded clones.

cdr3_nt: TGTGCCAGCTCCCCCGAAGTCGCGGGGGGGAACACTGAAGCTTTCTTT
cdr3_aa: CASSPEVAGGNTEAFF
v_call: TRBV18
clone_size: .
j_call: TRBJ1-1
d_call: .

cdr3_nt: TGTGCCAGTATTCCGACTAGCGGATTGTACAATGAGCAGTTCTTC
cdr3_aa: CASIPTSGLYNEQFF
v_call: TRBV19
clone_size: few
j_call: TRBJ2-1
d_call: TRBD2

cdr3_nt: TGTGCCACACGGTCCTCGGAGGTCACAGATACGCAGTATTTT
cdr3_aa: CATRSSEVTDTQYF
v_call: TRBV24-1
clone_size: many
j_call: TRBJ2-3
d_call: .

cdr3_nt: TGTGCCAGCAGACCGGGACGGGGTTGGGGCGGGGAGCTGTTTTTT
cdr3_aa: CASRPGRGWGGELFF
v_call: TRBV2
clone_size: .
j_call: TRBJ2-2
d_call: .

cdr3_nt: TGCGCCAGCAGCCAGAGGGCGGGGGAAAACACCGGGGAGCTGTTTTTT
cdr3_aa: CASSQRAGENTGELFF
v_call: TRBV7-3
clone_size: few
j_call: TRBJ2-2
d_call: TRBD2

cdr3_nt: TGCGCCAGCAGCTTGGCCAGCACAGATACGCAGTATTTT
cdr3_aa: CASSLASTDTQYF
v_call: TRBV5-1
clone_size: many
j_call: TRBJ2-3
d_call: .

cdr3_nt: TGTGCCAGCAGCAAGGGCACAGATACGCAGTATTTT
cdr3_aa: CASSKGTDTQYF
v_call: TRBV7-3
clone_size: many
j_call: TRBJ2-3
d_call: .

cdr3_nt: TGTGCCAGTAAAACAGGGGGCTGGGACAATGAGCAGTTCTTC
cdr3_aa: CASKTGGWDNEQFF
v_call: TRBV19
clone_size: few
j_call: TRBJ2-1
d_call: TRBD1

cdr3_nt: TGCAGCGCCACAGGGGTCGACGATGGCTACACCTTC
cdr3_aa: CSATGVDDGYTF
v_call: TRBV29-1
clone_size: .
j_call: TRBJ1-2
d_call: TRBD1

cdr3_nt: TGCAGCGTTACCGGGACCATTCAAATAGACTATGGCTACACCTTC
cdr3_aa: CSVTGTIQIDYGYTF
v_call: TRBV29-1
clone_size: few
j_call: TRBJ1-2
d_call: .

cdr3_nt: TGCGCCAGCAGCTTTCCCAGTGAGACCGGGGAGCTGTTTTTT
cdr3_aa: CASSFPSETGELFF
v_call: TRBV5-1
clone_size: few
j_call: TRBJ2-2
d_call: .

cdr3_nt: TGCAGTGCTAGAGCGCCGCTATTGAACACTGAAGCTTTCTTT
cdr3_aa: CSARAPLLNTEAFF
v_call: TRBV20-1
clone_size: many
j_call: TRBJ1-1
d_call: .

cdr3_nt: TGTGCCAGCAGCCAAGAACTGGGGTGGGACAGAGGTTCCTATGGCTACACCTTC
cdr3_aa: CASSQELGWDRGSYGYTF
v_call: TRBV3-1
clone_size: .
j_call: TRBJ1-2
d_call: TRBD1

cdr3_nt: TGTGCCAGCAGTCGCCCCGGGACAGAGAGTCGAAGGGATACGCAGTATTTT
cdr3_aa: CASSRPGTESRRDTQYF
v_call: TRBV28
clone_size: .
j_call: TRBJ2-3
d_call: TRBD1

cdr3_nt: TGTGCCAGCAGTTCTACTCCGGATACGCAGTATTTT
cdr3_aa: CASSSTPDTQYF
v_call: TRBV6-2/TRBV6-3
clone_size: few
j_call: TRBJ2-3
d_call: .

cdr3_nt: TGTGCCAGCAGAGGAACAGGGGCCGCCTACGAGCAGTACTTC
cdr3_aa: CASRGTGAAYEQYF
v_call: TRBV12-3/TRBV12-4
clone_size: many
j_call: TRBJ2-7
d_call: TRBD1

cdr3_nt: TGTGCCAGTAGTAGGAACCAGGGGGGCGGCTATGGCTACACCTTC
cdr3_aa: CASSRNQGGGYGYTF
v_call: TRBV19
clone_size: few
j_call: TRBJ1-2
d_call: TRBD1